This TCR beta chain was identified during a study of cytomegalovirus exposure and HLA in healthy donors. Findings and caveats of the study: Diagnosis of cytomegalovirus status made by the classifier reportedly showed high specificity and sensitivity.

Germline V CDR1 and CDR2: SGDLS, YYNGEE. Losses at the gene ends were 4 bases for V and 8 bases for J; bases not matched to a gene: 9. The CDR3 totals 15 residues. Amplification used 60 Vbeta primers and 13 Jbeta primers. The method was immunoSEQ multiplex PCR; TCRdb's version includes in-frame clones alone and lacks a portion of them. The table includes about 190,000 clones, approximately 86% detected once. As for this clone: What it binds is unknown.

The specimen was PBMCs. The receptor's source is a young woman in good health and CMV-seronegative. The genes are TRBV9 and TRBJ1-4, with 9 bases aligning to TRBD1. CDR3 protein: CASSTTGGSGEKLFF. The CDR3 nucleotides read TGTGCCAGCAGCACCACAGGGGGCTCAGGGGAAAAACTGTTTTTT.